The 24 T cell receptor beta chains in this list originate from one sample, sequenced in a study of memory CD4+ T cells and cytomegalovirus serostatus. Data came from immunoSEQ multiplex PCR; TCRdb stores just in-frame clones and leaves some out. The table lists about 48,000 clones, around 80% of them singletons, with approximately 0.78% in the top ten. Single viable CD3+CD4+CD8-CD45RO+ cells were sorted as the memory CD4+ T cells. The sequencing input was memory CD4+ T cells from blood. These receptors were obtained from an adult in good health and CMV-seronegative.

This clone was observed once. The chain couples TRBV18 to TRBJ1-1, with D unresolved. The CDR3 loop spans 15 amino acids. Germline V gives CDR1 KGHSH, CDR2 LQKENI. V lost 3 bases and J 1 base, leaving 12 bases between the germline ends. The CDR3 bases are TGTGCCAGCTCACCCCAGGACTGGACGAACACTGAAGCTTTCTTT. Its translation is CASSPQDWTNTEAFF.

This clone was seen more than once but under ten times. The chain combines TRBV6-6 with TRBJ1-2; 9 nucleotides line up with TRBD1. This CDR3 spans 13 amino acids. V was clipped by 8 bases and J by 4 bases; unmatched bases: 5. Germline V gives CDR1 MNHNY, CDR2 SVGAGI (reference sequence). In DNA, the CDR3 is TGTGCCAGCGGAGACAGGGGGGGCTATGGCTACACCTTC. Translation: CASGDRGGYGYTF.

The chain joins TRBV11-2 to TRBJ1-1; D gene ambiguous. CDR1 is SGHAT and CDR2 is FQNNGV in the germline V gene. Trimming took off 6 bases at V and 3 bases at J, with 11 bases between the two ends. The CDR3 spans 13 residues. The CDR3 DNA follows: TGTGCCAGCAGTTCAAGGTCGTACACTGAAGCTTTCTTT. Protein product: CASSSRSYTEAFF.

The chain carries TRBV4-1 and TRBJ1-4; the D gene is possibly TRBD1 (5 bases). This CDR3 region has 17 residues. Trimming left V 3 bases short and J 0 bases short, with 14 bases between. Germline lookup yields CDR1 MGHRA and CDR2 YSYEKL. The CDR3 is CASSQGGTGTTNEKLFF. The CDR3 DNA is TGCGCCAGCAGCCAGGGGGGTACAGGAACAACTAATGAAAAACTGTTTTTT.

J is TRBJ1-5 and V is TRBV28; D is unclear. Trimming took off 8 bases at V and 4 bases at J, with 15 bases between the two ends. The germline CDR1 and CDR2 sequences are MDHEN and SYDVKM. There are 14 residues in the CDR3. CDR3: CASFDPINNQPQHF. The CDR3 region has the DNA TGTGCCAGCTTTGACCCGATAAATAATCAGCCCCAGCATTTT.

The genes are TRBV5-1 and TRBJ2-2, with no clear D. CDR3 length: 15 residues. Germline V gene data show CDR1 as SGHRS and CDR2 as YFSETQ. Trimming pared 1 base from V and 2 bases from J, leaving 9 bases between. The CDR3 DNA sequence: TGCGCCAGCAGCTTGTTAGGAGACAACACCGGGGAGCTGTTTTTT. Translation: CASSLLGDNTGELFF.

DNA of the CDR3: TGCGCCAGCAGCTTGGCCGGGACGAAGACCTCTAAGAACACTGAAGCTTTCTTT. Translated, it gives CASSLAGTKTSKNTEAFF. The chain carries TRBV5-1 and TRBJ1-1, with a tentative D call TRBD1 (5 bases). CDR1 is SGHRS, CDR2 YFSETQ, per germline. V was trimmed by 0 bases and J by 1 base, leaving 19 bases between them. The CDR3 is made up of 18 amino acids. The full variable domain, completed using reference TRBV5-1 and TRBJ1-1, is KAGVTQTPRYLIKTRGQQVTLSCSPISGHRSVSWYQQTPGQGLQFLFEYFSETQRNKGNFPGRFSGRQFSNSRSEMNVSTLELGDSALYLCASSLAGTKTSKNTEAFFGQGTRLTVV.

V and J are TRBV10-2 and TRBJ2-1; either TRBD1 or TRBD2 may fit D (5 bases each). V lost 7 bases and J 3 bases, leaving 13 bases between the germline ends. CDR1 and CDR2 from the germline V gene are WSHSY and SAAADI. CDR3 size: 14 residues. The DNA of the CDR3 is TGCGCCAGCACACCTGGGGGAAGCTACAATGAGCAGTTCTTC. This translates into CASTPGGSYNEQFF.

The CDR3 region has the DNA TGTGCCTGGAGTCCACCCTTTAACTATGGCTACACCTTC. It codes for CAWSPPFNYGYTF. The chain has TRBV30 and TRBJ1-2; no definite D call. Trimming pared 2 bases from V and 1 base from J, leaving 8 bases between. The germline gives CDR1 GTSNPN, CDR2 SVGIG (reference sequence). The CDR3 loop spans 13 amino acids.

The chain links TRBV5-1 to TRBJ1-2; 9 bases agree with TRBD1. Germline lookup yields CDR1 SGHRS and CDR2 YFSETQ. V dropped 0 bases and J dropped 7; count of bases not matched to a gene: 1. The CDR3 sequence is 13 residues long. The DNA for the CDR3 is TGCGCCAGCAGCTTGGGGACAGGGGTTGGCTACACCTTC. Its translation: CASSLGTGVGYTF. The full variable domain, in which reference TRBV5-1 and TRBJ1-2 provide the parts outside the CDR3, is KAGVTQTPRYLIKTRGQQVTLSCSPISGHRSVSWYQQTPGQGLQFLFEYFSETQRNKGNFPGRFSGRQFSNSRSEMNVSTLELGDSALYLCASSLGTGVGYTFGSGTRLTVV.

This chain uses TRBV5-4 with TRBJ2-3, with 7 bases identical to TRBD2. With 3 bases clipped from V and 3 bases from J, the junction kept 10 bases outside the gene matches. The germline CDR1 and CDR2 sequences are SGHNT and YYREEE (reference sequence). This CDR3 has 16 residues. The CDR3 bases are TGTGCCAGCAGCTCTGACGGCGGGAGTGGGACAGATACGCAGTATTTT. It yields the protein CASSSDGGSGTDTQYF.

The V call is TRBV2, the J call TRBJ2-7; D assignment may be TRBD1 or TRBD2 (8 bases each). V was cut by 1 base and J by 5 bases, with 30 bases left in between. The length of the CDR3 is 20 residues. Germline V CDR1 and CDR2: SNHLY, FYNNEI. The CDR3 is CASSEDGQGSAGVPGDEQYF. The CDR3 nucleotides read TGTGCCAGCAGTGAAGACGGACAGGGCTCAGCGGGAGTCCCCGGGGACGAGCAGTACTTC.

V usage is TRBV18 and J usage is TRBJ1-4; 8 nucleotides line up with TRBD1. Germline trimming cut 1 base from V and 0 bases from J; bases unmatched to any gene: 10. CDR1 and CDR2 from the germline V gene are KGHSH and LQKENI. The CDR3 runs to 19 residues. CDR3 nucleotides: TGTGCCAGCTCACCACGGTTCGGACAGGGCGGTGCAACTAATGAAAAACTGTTTTTT. Translating it yields CASSPRFGQGGATNEKLFF.

The V gene is TRBV30, the J gene TRBJ1-1, with 8 nucleotides matching TRBD1. CDR3 length: 13 amino acids. The germline V gene encodes CDR1 GTSNPN and CDR2 SVGIG (reference sequence). V was pared by 0 bases and J by 4 bases, with 1 base of the junction left unmatched. CDR3 protein: CAWSVDRGTEAFF. The DNA for the CDR3 is TGTGCCTGGAGTGTCGACAGGGGCACTGAAGCTTTCTTT.

This chain connects TRBV18 to TRBJ2-2; unclear D gene. Trimming took off 5 bases at V and 3 bases at J, with 4 bases between the two ends. Germline V gene sequence: CDR1 KGHSH, CDR2 LQKENI. The CDR3 sequence is 12 residues long. The chain's CDR3 is CASSGDTGELFF. CDR3 nucleotide sequence: TGTGCCAGCTCAGGGGACACCGGGGAGCTGTTTTTT.

This chain's CDR3 is CASSLNRASYEQYF. The CDR3 DNA follows: TGCGCCAGCAGCTTGAACAGGGCCTCCTACGAGCAGTACTTC. The chain recombines TRBV5-1 with TRBJ2-7, with D perhaps matching TRBD1 (6 bases). V gave up 1 base and J gave up 0 bases, with 8 bases separating them. CDR1 and CDR2 (germline): SGHRS, YFSETQ. The CDR3 loop spans 14 amino acids.

The rearrangement joins TRBV19 to TRBJ2-2; 9 positions match TRBD1. V trimming: 3 bases; J trimming: 9 bases; junction bases outside the gene matches: 11. CDR3 size: 16 residues. Germline CDR1 is LNHDA and CDR2 is SQIVND (reference sequence). The CDR3 region has the DNA TGTGCCAGTAGTATGAGGGGACAGGGTGGGGTACGGGAGCTGTTTTTT. This translates into CASSMRGQGGVRELFF.

The gene calls are TRBV7-6 and TRBJ2-1; TRBD2 matches at 8 bases. The CDR3 sequence is 13 residues long. Germline V lookup: CDR1 SGHVS, CDR2 FNYEAQ. Trimming cost V 3 bases and J 11 bases; bases outside gene matches: 6. CDR3 sequence: CASSLPSGSQQFF. As DNA, the CDR3 is TGTGCCAGCAGCTTGCCAAGCGGGAGTCAGCAGTTCTTC.

The chain carries TRBV6-5 and TRBJ1-2; maybe TRBD1 (6 bases). The CDR3 contains 14 residues. CDR1 is MNHEY and CDR2 is SVGAGI in the germline V gene. V lost 5 bases, J lost 8 bases, and 18 bases lay in between. This chain's CDR3 is CASSRAGDFRGYTF. CDR3 sequence (DNA): TGTGCCAGCAGTCGCGCAGGGGACTTCCGGGGCTACACCTTC.

The V call is TRBV5-1, the J call TRBJ2-1; no reliable D call. Germline CDR1 is SGHRS and CDR2 is YFSETQ. V was cut by 0 bases and J by 0 bases, with 13 bases left in between. The length of the CDR3 is 17 residues. The CDR3, as DNA: TGCGCCAGCAGCTTGGGGGCCGGGTCCGGCTCCTACAATGAGCAGTTCTTC. It specifies CASSLGAGSGSYNEQFF.

The DNA for the CDR3 is TGTGCCAGCAGCTGGGACCCAGGGATAACTGAAGCTTTCTTT. It codes for CASSWDPGITEAFF. J is TRBJ1-1 and V is TRBV7-2, with D possibly TRBD1 on 5 matching bases. In germline, CDR1 is SGHTA, CDR2 FQGNSA. The CDR3 has 14 amino acids. The V and J ends lost 4 bases and 5 bases respectively, with 14 bases between them.

Only a few counts were recorded for this clone. This rearrangement joins TRBV19 to TRBJ2-2; D not resolved. V was pared by 6 bases and J by 3 bases, with 11 bases between. The CDR3 contains 14 residues. Germline V gene data show CDR1 as LNHDA and CDR2 as SQIVND (reference sequence). This chain's CDR3 is CASRGSWHTGELFF. The CDR3 DNA is TGTGCCAGTAGAGGTTCTTGGCACACCGGGGAGCTGTTTTTT.

The V and J genes are TRBV5-4 and TRBJ2-4; D is possibly TRBD2 (7 bases). The ends were cut back, 0 bases at V and 2 bases at J, with 12 bases in the middle. This CDR3 contains 16 residues. Germline CDR1 and CDR2: SGHNT and YYREEE (reference sequence). The CDR3 protein is CASSLAGGQTKNIQYF. CDR3 DNA: TGTGCCAGCAGCTTGGCCGGGGGGCAAACCAAAAACATTCAGTACTTC.

The chain has TRBV30 and TRBJ2-7; 7 nucleotides align to TRBD1. J was trimmed by 3 bases and V by 1 base; bases with no gene match: 6. This CDR3 comprises 14 residues. The germline V gene has CDR1 GTSNPN and CDR2 SVGIG (reference sequence). This CDR3 reads CAWSGKGARYEQYF. The CDR3, as DNA: TGTGCCTGGAGTGGTAAGGGGGCACGCTACGAGCAGTACTTC.